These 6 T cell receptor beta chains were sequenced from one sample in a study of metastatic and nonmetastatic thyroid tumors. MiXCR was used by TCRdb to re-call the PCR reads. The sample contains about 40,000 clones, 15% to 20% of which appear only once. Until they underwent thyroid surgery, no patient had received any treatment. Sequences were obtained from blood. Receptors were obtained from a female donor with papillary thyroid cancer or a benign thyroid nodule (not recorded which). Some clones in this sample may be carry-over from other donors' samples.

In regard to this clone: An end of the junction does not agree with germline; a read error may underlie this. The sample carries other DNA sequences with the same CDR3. CDR3 region: CASTGTGGFYGYTF. CDR3 sequence (DNA): TGTGCCAGCACCGGGACAGGGGGATTCTATGGCTATACCTTC. The chain is built from TRBV12-3 or TRBV12-4 and TRBJ1-2; the match to TRBD1 covers 11 bases. This CDR3 is built from 14 residues.

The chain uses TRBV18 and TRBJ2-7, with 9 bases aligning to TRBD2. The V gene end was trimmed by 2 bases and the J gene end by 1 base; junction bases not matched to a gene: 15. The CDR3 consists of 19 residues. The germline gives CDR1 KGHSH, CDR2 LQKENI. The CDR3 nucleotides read TGTGCCAGCTCACCAGTAGCGGGAGTTGGCGGGAAGGGTTCCTACGAGCAGTACTTC. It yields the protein CASSPVAGVGGKGSYEQYF.

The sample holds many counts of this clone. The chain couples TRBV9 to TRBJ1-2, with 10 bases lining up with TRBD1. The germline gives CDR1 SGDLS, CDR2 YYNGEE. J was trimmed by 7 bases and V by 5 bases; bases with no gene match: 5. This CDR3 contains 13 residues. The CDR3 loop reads CASRATGGFGYTF. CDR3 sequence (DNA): TGTGCCAGCAGAGCGACAGGGGGCTTTGGCTACACCTTC.

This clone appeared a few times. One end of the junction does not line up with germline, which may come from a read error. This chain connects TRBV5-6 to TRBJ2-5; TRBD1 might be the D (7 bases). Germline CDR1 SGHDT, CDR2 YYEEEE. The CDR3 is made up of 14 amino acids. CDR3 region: CASSVDRAGQTQCF. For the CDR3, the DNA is TGTGCCAGCAGCGTCGACAGGGCGGGACAGACCCAGTGCTTC.

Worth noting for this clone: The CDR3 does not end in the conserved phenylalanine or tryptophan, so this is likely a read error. The CDR3 bases are TGTGCCACCAGTGAAAGGACTAGCGGGAGGAGGGGTAATGAGCAGTTCCTC. It specifies CATSERTSGRRGNEQFL. The chain combines TRBV24-1 with TRBJ2-1; 14 bases agree with TRBD2. This CDR3 comprises 17 residues. The ends lost 4 bases at V and 7 bases at J; junction bases unmatched: 8. Germline V CDR1 and CDR2: KGHDR, SFDVKD.

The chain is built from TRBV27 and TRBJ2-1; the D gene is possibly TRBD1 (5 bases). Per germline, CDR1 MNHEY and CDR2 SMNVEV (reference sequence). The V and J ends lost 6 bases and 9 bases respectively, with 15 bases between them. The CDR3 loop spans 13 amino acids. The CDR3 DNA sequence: TGTGCCAGCAGCCCACAGGAAATTTGTGAGCAGTTCTTC. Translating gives CASSPQEICEQFF.